This T cell receptor (beta chain) was retrieved from a study of Ad26.COV2.S vaccination and SARS-CoV-2 variants. Profiled with immunoSEQ multiplex PCR; TCRdb holds only in-frame clones, not every one. The table records about 420,000 clones, over 75% of them present only once. Regarding the study as a whole: Breadth and depth estimates from TCRs may understate total T cell responses.

The germline CDR1 and CDR2 sequences are SGHDN and FVKESK. This CDR3 is 11 amino acids long. The V and J ends lost 2 bases and 13 bases respectively, with 9 bases between them. Described treatment: 15 to 20 received Ad26.COV2.S at low or high dose, single or two shots; roughly five received placebo; per-sample allocation not given. Samples analyzed were those drawn on day 63 after the first vaccine or placebo injection. Donor was an adult aged 18-55 years in Boston. To note about this clone: Its antigen is currently unknown.

This sequence originates from a person between 18 and 65 years old who received the Ad26.COV2.S COVID-19 vaccine or a placebo. The specimen comprised peripheral blood, sampled in a trial of Ad26.COV2.S vaccine versus placebo. V is TRBV14 and J is TRBJ2-1, with D possibly TRBD1 on 5 matching bases. The CDR3 sequence is CASSQRRVQFF. The CDR3 nucleotides read TGTGCCAGCAGCCAACGCAGGGTTCAGTTCTTC.